The 18 T cell receptor beta chains given below trace back to one sample, sequenced in a study of graft-versus-host responses after intestinal transplantation. These receptors have no known antigen. Libraries were prepared by immunoSEQ multiplex PCR; TCRdb keeps only in-frame clonotypes and omits some of them. The sample lists around 95,000 clones, roughly 87% seen once, with around 0.95% in the top ten. Specimen: unstimulated CD4+ T cells sorted from spleen or lymph node cells, collected before transplant. The receptors derive from a human donor who was the organ donor for an intestinal transplant.

The CDR3 DNA reads as TGTGCCAGTAGTATGAAAGGGGGCGGCTATGGCTACACCTTC. Encoded protein: CASSMKGGGYGYTF. The rearrangement links TRBV19 to TRBJ1-2; 7 bases agree with TRBD1. V was pared by 3 bases and J by 4 bases, with 5 bases of the junction left unmatched. The CDR3 spans 14 residues. Per the germline V gene, CDR1 is LNHDA and CDR2 is SQIVND (reference sequence). Full variable domain (outside the CDR3, taken from reference TRBV19 and TRBJ1-2): DGGITQSPKYLFRKEGQNVTLSCEQNLNHDAMYWYRQDPGQGLRLIYYSQIVNDFQKGDIAEGYSVSREKKESFPLTVTSAQKNPTAFYLCASSMKGGGYGYTFGSGTRLTVV.

This clone was counted once. The chain employs TRBV5-6 and TRBJ2-2; 7 positions match TRBD1. V shed 5 bases and J 3 bases; nucleotides not matched to a gene: 1. CDR3 length: 13 residues. Per germline, CDR1 SGHDT and CDR2 YYEEEE. Here the CDR3 DNA reads TGTGCCAGCAGACAGGGGTACACCGGGGAGCTGTTTTTT. The encoded protein is CASRQGYTGELFF.

The gene calls are TRBV28 and TRBJ1-1, with D unresolved. Germline CDR1 MDHEN, CDR2 SYDVKM. The CDR3 contains 13 residues. Written as DNA, the CDR3 is TGTGCTTGCAGTGAGTTGGGGAACACTGAAGCTTTCTTT. It encodes CACSELGNTEAFF. Full variable domain (missing parts from reference TRBV28 and TRBJ1-1): DVKVTQSSRYLVKRTGEKVFLECVQDMDHENMFWYRQDPGLGLRLIYFSYDVKMKEKGDIPEGYSVSREKKERFSLILESASTNQTSMYLCACSELGNTEAFFGQGTRLTVV.

The rearrangement uses TRBV2 and TRBJ1-6; D gene unclear. The ends were cut back, 3 bases at V and 0 bases at J, with 27 bases in the middle. The germline gives CDR1 SNHLY, CDR2 FYNNEI. The CDR3 contains 22 residues. CDR3 residues: CASSDDYRGLAHFFSYNSPLHF. CDR3 DNA: TGTGCCAGCAGTGACGACTACCGCGGGCTCGCACACTTTTTCTCCTATAATTCACCCCTCCACTTT.

The chain has TRBV6-1 and TRBJ2-7, with D perhaps being TRBD1 or TRBD2 (6 bases each). Germline V gene sequence: CDR1 MNHNS, CDR2 SASEGT. V gave up 4 bases and J gave up 2 bases, with 12 bases separating them. The CDR3 sequence is 14 residues long. In nucleotides, the CDR3 is TGTGCCAGCAGTGGGGGGGCAGGGACCTACGAGCAGTACTTC. Its protein product is CASSGGAGTYEQYF.

This chain connects TRBV28 to TRBJ1-5; 9 bases are a match to TRBD1. CDR1 and CDR2 (germline): MDHEN, SYDVKM. The CDR3 sequence is 17 residues long. The V segment lost 6 bases and the J segment 2 bases; nucleotides outside the gene matches: 11. The DNA for the CDR3 is TGTGCCAGCAGCCCCACACAGGGGGCATGGGGCAATCAGCCCCAGCATTTT. Amino acids: CASSPTQGAWGNQPQHF.

The chain couples TRBV6-5 to TRBJ1-5, with 7 bases fitting TRBD1. The CDR3 has 15 amino acids. V lost 2 bases, J lost 7 bases, and 8 bases stayed unmatched. Germline V CDR1 and CDR2: MNHEY, SVGAGI. CDR3 bases: TGTGCCAGCAGTTACGACGGACAGGCAGGGCAGCCCCAGCATTTT. It encodes CASSYDGQAGQPQHF.

This clone came up once. V is TRBV9 and J is TRBJ1-1, with D maybe TRBD1 (5 bases). CDR1 and CDR2 (germline): SGDLS, YYNGEE. The CDR3 consists of 14 residues. Trimming removed 4 bases from V and 0 bases from J, with 10 bases in between. CDR3 coding DNA: TGTGCCAGCAGCCCCCCGGGGCTGAACACTGAAGCTTTCTTT. Protein sequence: CASSPPGLNTEAFF.

The chain carries TRBV7-9 and TRBJ1-3; D might be TRBD1 (5 bases). CDR3 length: 17 amino acids. The V end was cut by 4 bases, the J end by 4 bases, with 20 bases between. Per the germline V gene, CDR1 is SEHNR and CDR2 is FQNEAQ (reference sequence). CDR3 protein: CASSSRLFPGRGNTIYF. The CDR3 DNA reads TGTGCCAGCAGCTCTCGTCTTTTTCCGGGACGGGGAAACACCATATATTTT.

CDR3 nucleotide sequence: TGCGCCAGCAGCTTCCATGGAGGGGGCATTAATGAGCAGTTCTTC. Translating gives CASSFHGGGINEQFF. The chain couples TRBV5-1 to TRBJ2-1; TRBD1 might be the D (7 bases). The germline gives CDR1 SGHRS, CDR2 YFSETQ. V lost 2 bases to trimming and J lost 7 bases, with 16 bases between them. The CDR3 has 15 residues.

This clone was seen a single time. The V gene is TRBV2, the J gene TRBJ2-2; 8 nucleotides line up with TRBD2. CDR3 size: 15 residues. Germline CDR1 reads SNHLY; CDR2 reads FYNNEI. Trimming took 7 bases from V and 5 from J; bases not matched to a gene: 9. The CDR3 bases are TGTGCCAGCATCGCTGAGCGGGGGCGGACCGGGGAGCTGTTTTTT. Amino acids: CASIAERGRTGELFF.

The genes are TRBV2 and TRBJ1-6, with TRBD1 identical over 10 bases. Per germline, CDR1 SNHLY and CDR2 FYNNEI. This CDR3 contains 15 residues. The junction had 11 bases not matched to a gene; V was cut back by 8 bases and J by 10 bases. The CDR3 DNA reads as TGTGCCAGCCAGGGACAGGGGATTCTTGGGTCACCCCTCCACTTT. This gives the protein CASQGQGILGSPLHF.

CDR3 bases: TGTGCCAGCGGTAGAGTTGAGCAGTTCTTC. This codes for CASGRVEQFF. The chain has TRBV5-6 and TRBJ2-1; no clear D gene. The CDR3 is 10 residues long. CDR1 and CDR2 from the germline V gene are SGHDT and YYEEEE. V lost 7 bases, J lost 9 bases, and 8 bases lay in between. Filled out from reference TRBV5-6 and TRBJ2-1, the complete variable domain reads DAGVTQSPTHLIKTRGQQVTLRCSPKSGHDTVSWYQQALGQGPQFIFQYYEEEERQRGNFPDRFSGHQFPNYSSELNVNALLLGDSALYLCASGRVEQFFGPGTRLTVL.

V gene TRBV4-1 combines with J gene TRBJ2-1; TRBD2 agrees at 9 bases. The V segment lost 1 base and the J segment 7 bases; nucleotides outside the gene matches: 14. Germline V lookup: CDR1 MGHRA, CDR2 YSYEKL. CDR3 length equals 18 residues. DNA for the CDR3: TGCGCCAGCAGCCAAGGCTCTAGCGGGGACCGGCGTCGGAATGAGCAGTTCTTC. It specifies CASSQGSSGDRRRNEQFF.

The CDR3 protein is CASSPSGARGEKLFF. CDR3 DNA: TGTGCCAGCTCACCATCGGGTGCTCGGGGTGAAAAACTGTTTTTT. The chain carries TRBV18 and TRBJ1-4, with D hard to call. The CDR3 runs to 15 residues. The ends were cut back, 2 bases at V and 7 bases at J, with 14 bases in the middle. Germline CDR1 is KGHSH and CDR2 is LQKENI.

The CDR3 reads CASSLFLGKNYGYTF. The DNA of the CDR3 is TGTGCCAGCAGTTTATTCCTCGGGAAAAACTATGGCTACACCTTC. This chain uses TRBV28 with TRBJ1-2; D unresolved. Trimming cost V 1 base and J 2 bases, with 11 bases left between them. The CDR3 runs to 15 residues. Germline lookup yields CDR1 MDHEN and CDR2 SYDVKM.

This clone was observed a few times. The chain uses TRBV28 and TRBJ2-6; no reliable D call. V dropped 9 bases and J dropped 0 bases, with 6 bases sitting between them. Germline-derived CDR1 and CDR2 are MDHEN and SYDVKM. This CDR3 has 13 amino acids. CDR3 amino acids: CASLLSGANVLTF. CDR3 DNA: TGTGCCAGTCTCCTCTCTGGGGCCAACGTCCTGACTTTC.

The rearrangement links TRBV5-5 to TRBJ1-3; D remains ambiguous. CDR3 length: 18 residues. Germline values: CDR1 SGHKS, CDR2 YYEKEE (reference sequence). Trimming shortened V by 0 bases and J by 2 bases, and 18 bases separated the two germline ends. CDR3: CASSLEPLRRATGNTIYF. CDR3 coding DNA: TGTGCCAGCAGCTTGGAGCCCTTAAGAAGGGCGACTGGAAACACCATATATTTT. Full variable domain (missing parts from reference TRBV5-5 and TRBJ1-3): DAGVTQSPTHLIKTRGQQVTLRCSPISGHKSVSWYQQVLGQGPQFIFQYYEKEERGRGNFPDRFSARQFPNYSSELNVNALLLGDSALYLCASSLEPLRRATGNTIYFGEGSWLTVV.